This T cell receptor (beta chain) was sequenced in a study of blood T cell repertoires in COVID-19. Study-level information: Spain, Italy and the United States supplied samples that represented acute and convalescent COVID-19. Sources were T cells, B-cell-depleted T cells, or PBMCs; the material itself was cDNA or gDNA.

Original data processing: The authors estimated nucleated cell counts from reference gene primer amplification. Sequencing was performed with immunoSEQ multiplex PCR; in TCRdb, only in-frame clones are kept and a portion is missing. From that table come the V and J calls and clone size; the DNA was used to work out D and trimming. The sample lists around 250,000 clones; roughly 83% were seen once. Looked up from germline, CDR1 is LGHNA and CDR2 is YNFKEQ. This CDR3 contains 14 residues. Trimming removed 0 bases from V and 7 bases from J; junction bases left unmatched: 5. The chain is built from TRBV4-2 and TRBJ1-2, with 7 bases lining up with TRBD1. Sequencing was performed on peripheral blood. The sequence came from a man older than 75 with acute or convalescent COVID-19. The CDR3 region has the DNA TGTGCCAGCAGCCAAGAAACACAGGGGACTGGCTACACCTTC. It yields the protein CASSQETQGTGYTF.